These 7 T cell receptor beta chains were sequenced from one sample in a study of blood T cells in healthy people across ages. A second PCR of about 6 to 11 cycles used a sample-barcoded 5' primer and a J-beta primer mix. A single record per CDR3 protein comes from TCRdb applying MiXCR to the 5' RACE reads. This table holds 700,000 to 900,000 distinct CDR3 sequences, 53% found once. What was sequenced was blood. The receptors stem from a man older than 75 in good health.

The rearrangement joins TRBV12-3 or TRBV12-4 to TRBJ1-5; D call uncertain. The CDR3 contains 15 residues. V gave up 6 bases and J gave up 3 bases, with 15 bases separating them. The DNA of the CDR3 is TGTGCCAGCAGCCCTGACCGGGCCTTCAATCAGCCCCAGCATTTT. Its translation is CASSPDRAFNQPQHF.

The V gene is TRBV6-1, the J gene TRBJ2-7, with 9 bases aligning to TRBD2. This CDR3 region has 14 residues. CDR1 MNHNS and CDR2 SASEGT come from the germline V gene. With 4 bases clipped from V and 4 bases from J, the junction kept 5 bases outside the gene matches. CDR3 coding DNA: TGTGCCAGCAGTGGGGGACTAGCCAAGTACGAGCAGTACTTC. Protein product: CASSGGLAKYEQYF.

This clonotype was detected only a few times. V gene TRBV5-4 combines with J gene TRBJ2-7; D is perhaps TRBD1 or TRBD2 (5 bases each). The CDR3 length is 13 residues. Germline assignment: CDR1 SGHNT and CDR2 YYREEE (reference sequence). V dropped 3 bases and J dropped 4 bases, with 11 bases sitting between them. The CDR3 DNA is TGTGCCAGCAGCTACGGGACGCTATACGAGCAGTACTTC. This encodes CASSYGTLYEQYF.

This chain links TRBV5-1 with TRBJ2-7; D might be TRBD2 (5 bases). Trimming removed 4 bases from V and 3 bases from J, with 20 bases in between. Germline V gives CDR1 SGHRS, CDR2 YFSETQ. The CDR3 runs 16 residues. The CDR3, as DNA: TGCGCCAGCAGCCCGGGTGAGGGTACCGGTGGCTACGAGCAGTACTTC. Its translation: CASSPGEGTGGYEQYF.

This clonotype was seen more than once but under ten times. The chain links TRBV12-3 or TRBV12-4 to TRBJ2-1; D is uncertain. The CDR3 is made up of 11 amino acids. V gave up 7 bases and J gave up 10 bases, with 11 bases separating them. CDR3 DNA: TGTGCCAGCACCCCGCGCGACGAGCAGTTCTTC. As protein: CASTPRDEQFF.

There are a few counts of this clonotype. V usage is TRBV11-1 and J usage is TRBJ2-6; D not certain. Germline CDR1 and CDR2: SGHAT and FQDESV (reference sequence). V was clipped by 4 bases and J by 0 bases, with 7 bases between them. The CDR3 has 15 amino acids. The CDR3 reads CASSSWDSGANVLTF. In nucleotides, the CDR3 is TGTGCCAGCAGCTCATGGGACTCTGGGGCCAACGTCCTGACTTTC.

The chain joins TRBV7-8 to TRBJ2-3, with 9 bases aligning to TRBD2. Per the germline V gene, CDR1 is SGHVS and CDR2 is FQNEAQ. V lost 4 bases and J lost 0; bases outside the gene matches: 11. CDR3 length: 18 residues. In nucleotides, the CDR3 is TGTGCCAGCAGCTGGCCGAGACTAGCGGCGCCTAGCACAGATACGCAGTATTTT. Protein: CASSWPRLAAPSTDTQYF.